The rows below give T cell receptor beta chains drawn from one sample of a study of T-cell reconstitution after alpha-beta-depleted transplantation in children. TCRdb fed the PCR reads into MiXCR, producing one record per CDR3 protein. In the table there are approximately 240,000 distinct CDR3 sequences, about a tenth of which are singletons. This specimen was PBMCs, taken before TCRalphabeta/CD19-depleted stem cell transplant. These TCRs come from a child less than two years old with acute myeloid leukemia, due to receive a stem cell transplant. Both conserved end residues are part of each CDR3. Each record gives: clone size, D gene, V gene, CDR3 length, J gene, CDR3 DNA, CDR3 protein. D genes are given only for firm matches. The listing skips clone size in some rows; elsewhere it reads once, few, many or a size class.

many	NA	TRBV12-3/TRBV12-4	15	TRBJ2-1	TGTGCCAGCAGTTTCGTGCCAGCCAGGCGCCTAAAGCAGTTCTTC	CASSFVPARRLKQFF
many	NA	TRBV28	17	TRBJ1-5	TGTGCCAGCTCCCGAACGGGAAGAGGAAGGGCGGGTCAGCCCCAGCATTTT	CASSRTGRGRAGQPQHF
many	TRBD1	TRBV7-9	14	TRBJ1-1	TGTGCCAGCAGGTACAGGGGGCCGGATACTGAAGCTTTCTTT	CASRYRGPDTEAFF
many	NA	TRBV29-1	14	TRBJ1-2	TGCAGCGTTGTTGATGGTAGAGACACCTATGGCTACACCTTC	CSVVDGRDTYGYTF
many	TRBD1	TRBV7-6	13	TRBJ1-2	TGTGCCAGCAGCAGACTCGGACAGGATGGCTACACCTTC	CASSRLGQDGYTF
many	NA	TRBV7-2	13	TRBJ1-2	TGTGCCAGCAGCTTGCGGAGTAACTATGGCTACACCTTC	CASSLRSNYGYTF
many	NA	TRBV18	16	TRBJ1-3	TGTGCCAGCTCTCCAATTAACCCGGAAAGTGGAAACACCATATATTTT	CASSPINPESGNTIYF
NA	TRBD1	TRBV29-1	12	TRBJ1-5	TGCAGCGTTGTAAAGGACAGGGGCTTTCAGCATTTT	CSVVKDRGFQHF
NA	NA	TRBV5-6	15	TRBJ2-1	TGTGCCAGCAGCTCCTTATGGGGATCCTACAATGAGCAGTTCTTC	CASSSLWGSYNEQFF
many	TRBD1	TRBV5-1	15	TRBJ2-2	TGCGCCAGCAGCTTAGGACAGGGTTTAACCGGGGAGCTGTTTTTT	CASSLGQGLTGELFF
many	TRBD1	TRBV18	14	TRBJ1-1	TGTGCCAGCTCCCTCGGGACAGTGAACACTGAAGCTTTCTTT	CASSLGTVNTEAFF
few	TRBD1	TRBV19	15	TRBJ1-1	TGTGCCAGTAGTATTTCGACAGGGGGCATCACTGAAGCTTTCTTT	CASSISTGGITEAFF
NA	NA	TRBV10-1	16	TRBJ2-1	TGCGCCAGCAGTGAGTTGAGGGGGAGCTCCTACAATGAGCAGTTCTTC	CASSELRGSSYNEQFF
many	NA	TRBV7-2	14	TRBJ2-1	TGTGCCAGCAGCTTGACGAGCGGCGACAATGAGCAGTTCTTC	CASSLTSGDNEQFF
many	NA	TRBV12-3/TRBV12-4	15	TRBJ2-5	TGTGCCAGCAGAAACCGGGACCCCCTCCACGAGACCCAGTACTTC	CASRNRDPLHETQYF
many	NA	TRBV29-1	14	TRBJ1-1	TGCAGCGTCGCCTGGACAGCCATGAACACTGAAGCTTTCTTT	CSVAWTAMNTEAFF
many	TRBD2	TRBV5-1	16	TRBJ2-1	TGCGCCAGCACCTCCGGAGGTAGCGGGTATGGGGGGGAGCAGTTCTTC	CASTSGGSGYGGEQFF
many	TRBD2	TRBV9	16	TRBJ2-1	TGTGCCAGCAGCGTAGTTCCAGCGGGAGGGGGCGATGAGCAGTTCTTC	CASSVVPAGGGDEQFF
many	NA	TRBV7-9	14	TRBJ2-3	TGTGCCAGCAGCTTATTCGTAGGGGGGGATACGCAGTATTTT	CASSLFVGGDTQYF
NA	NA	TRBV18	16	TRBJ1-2	TGTGCCAGCTCACCACAAAGGGGGGAGTCTAACTATGGCTACACCTTC	CASSPQRGESNYGYTF
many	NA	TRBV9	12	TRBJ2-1	TGTGCCAGCAGCGTCAAGGTCAATGAGCAGTTCTTC	CASSVKVNEQFF
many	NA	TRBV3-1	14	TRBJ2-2	TGTGCCAGCAGCCCCACTAAGAACACCGGGGAGCTGTTTTTT	CASSPTKNTGELFF
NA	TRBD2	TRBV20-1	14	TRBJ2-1	TGCAGTGCAGGACGGACTAGCGGGACAAGTGAGCAGTTCTTC	CSAGRTSGTSEQFF
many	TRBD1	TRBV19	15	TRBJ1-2	TGTGCCAGTCGACACCGGGACAGATTTAACTATGGCTACACCTTC	CASRHRDRFNYGYTF
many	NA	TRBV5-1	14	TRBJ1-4	TGCGCCAGCCGACCGACGGCTCTGGAGGAAAAACTGTTTTTT	CASRPTALEEKLFF
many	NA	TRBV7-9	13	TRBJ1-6	TGTGCCAGCAGCTTCAGGGTTGATTCACCCCTCCACTTT	CASSFRVDSPLHF
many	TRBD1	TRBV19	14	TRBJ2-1	TGTGCCAGTAGTCCGACGACAGGGTGGGATGAGCAGTTCTTC	CASSPTTGWDEQFF
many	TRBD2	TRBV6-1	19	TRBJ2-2	TGTGCCAGCAGTACCGGGACTAGCGGAACGACGGTGAACACCGGGGAGCTGTTTTTT	CASSTGTSGTTVNTGELFF
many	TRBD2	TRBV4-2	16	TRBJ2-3	TGTGCCAGCAGCCGGACTAGCGGGAGTTCAGGAGATACGCAGTATTTT	CASSRTSGSSGDTQYF
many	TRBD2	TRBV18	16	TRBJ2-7	TGTGCCAGCTCACCGCGGACTAGCGGGAGCTCCTACGAGCAGTACTTC	CASSPRTSGSSYEQYF
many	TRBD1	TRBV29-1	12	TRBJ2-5	TGCAGCGTCAGACAGGGCGGAGAGACCCAGTACTTC	CSVRQGGETQYF
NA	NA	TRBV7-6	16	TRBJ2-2	TGTGCCAGCAGCTTAGGGGAGGACGGCAACACCGGGGAGCTGTTTTTT	CASSLGEDGNTGELFF
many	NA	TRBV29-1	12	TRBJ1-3	TGCAGCGTAGCAACGACTGGAAACACCATATATTTT	CSVATTGNTIYF
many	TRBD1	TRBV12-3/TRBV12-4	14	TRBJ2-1	TGTGCCAGCAGTTTTGAGACAGGGGGCAATGAGCAGTTCTTC	CASSFETGGNEQFF
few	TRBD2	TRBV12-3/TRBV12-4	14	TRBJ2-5	TGTGCCAGCGGCCGGACTAGCGGCCAAGAGACCCAGTACTTC	CASGRTSGQETQYF
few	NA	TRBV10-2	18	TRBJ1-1	TGCGCCAGCAGTGAGTCAATTAAGCCGGGGGCGGGGAACACTGAAGCTTTCTTT	CASSESIKPGAGNTEAFF
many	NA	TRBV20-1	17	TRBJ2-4	TGCAGTGCTAGAGATTTGTTAACGCCGGGGGGCTGGAACATTCAGTACTTC	CSARDLLTPGGWNIQYF
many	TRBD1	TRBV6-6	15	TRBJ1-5	TGTGCCAGCAGCAAGACAGGGGGCCTCAATCAGCCCCAGCATTTT	CASSKTGGLNQPQHF
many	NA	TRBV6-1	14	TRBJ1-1	TGTGCCAGCAGTGAAGGGGTCATGAACACTGAAGCTTTCTTT	CASSEGVMNTEAFF
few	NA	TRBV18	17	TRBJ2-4	TGTGCCAGCTCATCTCGGGTCGGGATTTTAGATGAAAACATTCAGTACTTC	CASSSRVGILDENIQYF